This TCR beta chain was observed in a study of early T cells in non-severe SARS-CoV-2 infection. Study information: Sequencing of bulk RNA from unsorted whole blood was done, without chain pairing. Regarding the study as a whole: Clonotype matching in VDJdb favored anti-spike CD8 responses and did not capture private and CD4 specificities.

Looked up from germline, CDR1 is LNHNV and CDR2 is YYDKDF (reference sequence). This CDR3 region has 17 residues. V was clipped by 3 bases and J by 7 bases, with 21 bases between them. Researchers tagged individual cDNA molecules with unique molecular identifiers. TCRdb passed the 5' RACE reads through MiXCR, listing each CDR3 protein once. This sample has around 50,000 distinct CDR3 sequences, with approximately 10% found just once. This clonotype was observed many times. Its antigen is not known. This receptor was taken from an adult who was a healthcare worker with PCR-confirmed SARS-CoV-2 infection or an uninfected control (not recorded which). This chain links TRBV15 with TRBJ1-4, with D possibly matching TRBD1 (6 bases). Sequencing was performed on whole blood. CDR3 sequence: CATSSIRDINAGEKLFF. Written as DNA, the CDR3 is TGTGCCACCAGCAGTATCCGGGACATCAACGCAGGTGAAAAACTGTTTTTT. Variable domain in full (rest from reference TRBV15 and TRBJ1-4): DAMVIQNPRYQVTQFGKPVTLSCSQTLNHNVMYWYQQKSSQAPKLLFHYYDKDFNNEADTPDNFQSRRPNTSFCFLDIRSPGLGDTAMYLCATSSIRDINAGEKLFFGSGTQLSVL.